Shown below are 17 T cell receptor beta chains from a single sample sequenced in a study of CD8 T cells in ankylosing spondylitis. One entry per CDR3 protein results from TCRdb running MiXCR on the 5' RACE reads. There are under 200,000 distinct CDR3 sequences in the sample; 11% occur only once, and 25% to 35% lies in the top ten. Sequencing input: blood, either unsorted or a sorted T cell fraction (not recorded which). These TCRs come from a male donor with ankylosing spondylitis or in good health (not recorded which).

This rearrangement joins TRBV7-9 to TRBJ2-1, with D maybe TRBD1 (6 bases). The germline CDR1 and CDR2 sequences are SEHNR and FQNEAQ (reference sequence). CDR3 length: 13 amino acids. V was clipped by 5 bases and J by 10 bases, with 15 bases between them. This CDR3 is CASSRDTATEQFF. CDR3 nucleotide sequence: TGTGCCAGCAGCCGGGACACGGCGACCGAGCAGTTCTTC.

This clonotype has more than one count but fewer than ten. V gene TRBV20-1 combines with J gene TRBJ2-7; perhaps TRBD1 as D (6 bases). This CDR3 contains 14 residues. Germline values: CDR1 DFQATT, CDR2 SNEGSKA (reference sequence). V was shortened by 7 bases and J by 6 bases, with 22 bases between the two germline ends. This CDR3 reads CSGSPNTGWGEQYF. The CDR3 DNA is TGCAGTGGATCCCCTAATACAGGGTGGGGCGAGCAGTACTTC.

This clonotype has at least ten counts. The chain is built from TRBV6-1 and TRBJ2-1; TRBD1 is a possible D gene (6 bases). The V gene lost 5 bases and the J gene lost 1 base, with 21 bases spanning the gap. The CDR3 consists of 18 residues. In germline, CDR1 is MNHNS, CDR2 SASEGT. The CDR3 DNA follows: TGTGCCAGCAGTCCCAACAGGGTGAGGATGGGATCCTACAATGAGCAGTTCTTC. Protein product: CASSPNRVRMGSYNEQFF.

At least ten counts were recorded for this clonotype. The chain links TRBV5-1 to TRBJ2-7; D is uncertain. The CDR3 consists of 14 residues. The V gene's germline CDR1 is SGHRS and CDR2 YFSETQ. V shed 0 bases and J shed 3 bases, with 10 bases lying between them. In nucleotides, the CDR3 is TGCGCCAGCAGCTTGGATAAGGGTGTCTACGAGCAGTACTTC. Protein: CASSLDKGVYEQYF.

This clonotype has a count of ten or more. The V call is TRBV9, the J call TRBJ2-7; D call uncertain. Per germline, CDR1 SGDLS and CDR2 YYNGEE. V was pared by 4 bases and J by 4 bases, with 12 bases between. The CDR3 is 13 amino acids. CDR3 sequence reads: CASSLKPWYEQYF. CDR3 bases: TGTGCCAGCAGCCTCAAGCCCTGGTACGAGCAGTACTTC.

V is TRBV12-2 and J is TRBJ2-1; the table's D call, TRBD1, was not checked against the DNA. TRBV12-2 is a pseudogene. The CDR3 covers 16 residues. The CDR3 loop reads CASRLAGQGMDNEQFF. In DNA form, the CDR3 reads TGTGCAAGTCGCTTAGCGGGACAGGGCATGGACAATGAGCAGTTCTTC.

At least ten counts were recorded for this clonotype. This chain joins TRBV20-1 and TRBJ2-6, with TRBD1 matching over 7 bases. The germline V gene has CDR1 DFQATT and CDR2 SNEGSKA (reference sequence). This CDR3 contains 14 residues. With 6 bases clipped from V and 3 bases from J, the junction kept 5 bases outside the gene matches. CDR3 sequence: CSAGTGDGANVLTF. The DNA of the CDR3 is TGCAGTGCCGGTACAGGGGATGGGGCCAACGTCCTGACTTTC.

In this sample, this clonotype turned up a few times. This chain connects TRBV7-8 to TRBJ1-5; 8 bases align to TRBD1. The germline gives CDR1 SGHVS, CDR2 FQNEAQ. The CDR3 runs 13 residues. V shed 2 bases and J 9 bases; nucleotides not matched to a gene: 3. The CDR3 protein is CASSLNRGWPQHF. The CDR3 coding sequence is TGTGCCAGCAGCTTAAACAGGGGGTGGCCCCAGCATTTT.

The chain employs TRBV7-2 and TRBJ2-7; D uncertain. Germline V gives CDR1 SGHTA, CDR2 FQGNSA. This CDR3 is built from 14 residues. The V and J ends lost 0 bases and 6 bases respectively, with 12 bases between them. The DNA for the CDR3 is TGTGCCAGCAGCTTAGCGCGGCAGTCCCGCGAGCAGTACTTC. Protein: CASSLARQSREQYF.

This clonotype occurred a few times. CDR3 loop: CASSLDRGGNEQYF. The CDR3 bases are TGTGCCAGCAGCTTAGACAGGGGCGGCAACGAGCAGTACTTC. This chain uses TRBV7-2 with TRBJ2-7; 7 positions match TRBD1. The CDR3 covers 14 residues. Per germline, CDR1 SGHTA and CDR2 FQGNSA. V lost 1 base, J lost 5 bases, and 5 bases stayed unmatched.

This clonotype occurred many times. The V gene is TRBV24-1, the J gene TRBJ2-5, with 10 nucleotides matching TRBD2. Germline CDR1 and CDR2: KGHDR and SFDVKD. V lost 6 bases and J lost 2; bases outside the gene matches: 5. This CDR3 comprises 15 residues. CDR3 sequence: CATSSAGGRQETQYF. CDR3 DNA: TGTGCCACCAGTTCAGCGGGGGGGCGTCAAGAGACCCAGTACTTC.

At least ten counts were recorded for this clonotype. The chain recombines TRBV20-1 with TRBJ2-1; D might be TRBD2 (5 bases). This CDR3 spans 14 amino acids. Per the germline V gene, CDR1 is DFQATT and CDR2 is SNEGSKA (reference sequence). The V end was cut by 2 bases, the J end by 3 bases, with 11 bases between. The DNA of the CDR3 is TGCAGTGCTAGAATAAGCGGTCTCTACAATGAGCAGTTCTTC. Translated, it gives CSARISGLYNEQFF.

Many counts were recorded for this clonotype. The chain joins TRBV11-2 to TRBJ2-1, with TRBD2 identical over 13 bases. This CDR3 spans 15 amino acids. The V segment lost 5 bases and the J segment 9 bases; nucleotides outside the gene matches: 7. Germline V gene lookup returns CDR1 SGHAT and CDR2 FQNNGV. CDR3 in amino acids: CASSPTSGGPVEQFF. The CDR3 DNA is TGTGCCAGCAGCCCGACTAGCGGGGGGCCGGTTGAGCAGTTCTTC.

The sample holds many counts of this clonotype. V and J are TRBV29-1 and TRBJ2-2, with D unresolved. Trimming took off 4 bases at V and 0 bases at J, with 9 bases between the two ends. The CDR3 consists of 14 residues. Germline V gene data show CDR1 as SQVTM and CDR2 as ANQGSEA. The CDR3 DNA reads as TGCAGCGTTGCAAGGGATTCGAACACCGGGGAGCTGTTTTTT. Its translation is CSVARDSNTGELFF.

This chain uses TRBV12-3 or TRBV12-4 with TRBJ2-5; D is unresolved. V lost 2 bases and J 5 bases, leaving 12 bases between the germline ends. The CDR3 runs 14 residues. CDR3 sequence reads: CASSLLGPRETQYF. The DNA of the CDR3 is TGTGCCAGCAGTTTACTCGGTCCAAGGGAGACCCAGTACTTC.

This clonotype was observed many times. The chain carries TRBV5-1 and TRBJ2-1; 12 nucleotides agree with TRBD2. Per the germline V gene, CDR1 is SGHRS and CDR2 is YFSETQ. The CDR3 sequence is 16 residues long. With 0 bases clipped from V and 8 bases from J, the junction kept 6 bases outside the gene matches. The CDR3 nucleotides are TGCGCCAGCAGCTTGGCGTCTAGCGGGAGGGCTGATGAGCAGTTCTTC. Protein: CASSLASSGRADEQFF.

This clonotype was picked up a small number of times. V and J are TRBV7-7 and TRBJ2-1, with TRBD2 identical over 7 bases. This CDR3 has 15 amino acids. Germline lookup yields CDR1 SSHAT and CDR2 FNYEAQ (reference sequence). The J segment lost 7 bases and the V segment lost 5 bases, leaving 11 bases of the junction unmatched. The CDR3: CASSPRFGGGNEQFF. For the CDR3, the DNA is TGTGCCAGCAGCCCAAGGTTTGGGGGAGGGAATGAGCAGTTCTTC.